This T cell receptor beta chain was captured by sequencing in a study of T cell responses to AZD1222 COVID-19 vaccine. Study conclusions and caveats: The peak T cell response came first, and repertoires were sampled only after it.

The table lists this clone with a count of one. The antigen remains unidentified. Pooled together were second doses at about 4 or about 12 weeks. The germline V gene has CDR1 MDHEN and CDR2 SYDVKM. The CDR3 totals 12 residues. Trimming took 3 bases from V and 3 from J, leaving 3 bases between them. TCRdb's table, derived via immunoSEQ multiplex PCR, lists solely in-frame clones and lacks some. This sample has around 150,000 clones, with roughly 90% found just once. The sample in question was peripheral blood, obtained 28 days after the second AZD1222 dose. The chain couples TRBV28 to TRBJ2-1; D is undetermined. This TCR came from an adult who received the AZD1222 COVID-19 vaccine. CDR3: CASSFSYNEQFF. DNA of the CDR3: TGTGCCAGCAGTTTCAGCTACAATGAGCAGTTCTTC.